Described below is a single T cell receptor beta chain sequence and its context. As yet, its antigen is unknown. Measured with immunoSEQ multiplex PCR; TCRdb has only the in-frame clones, and not every one. The profile shows about 180,000 clones, approximately 80% of them singletons. The sample belongs to a study of cytotoxic CD8 clonotypes in ibrutinib-treated CLL. Study findings and constraints: Samples were collected at differing times from sustained-remission and progressing patients.

The starting material was PBMCs, obtained after 24 months of ibrutinib treatment. This sequence was found in a human donor with chronic lymphocytic leukemia.

The CDR3: CASSPAGAGKETQYF. The CDR3 coding sequence is TGTGCCAGCAGCCCCGCCGGGGCAGGAAAAGAGACCCAGTACTTC. This chain uses TRBV7-2 with TRBJ2-5; either TRBD1 or TRBD2 may supply D (5 bases each). CDR1 is SGHTA and CDR2 is FQGNSA in the germline V gene. The ends were cut back, 5 bases at V and 3 bases at J, with 16 bases in the middle. This CDR3 region has 15 residues.